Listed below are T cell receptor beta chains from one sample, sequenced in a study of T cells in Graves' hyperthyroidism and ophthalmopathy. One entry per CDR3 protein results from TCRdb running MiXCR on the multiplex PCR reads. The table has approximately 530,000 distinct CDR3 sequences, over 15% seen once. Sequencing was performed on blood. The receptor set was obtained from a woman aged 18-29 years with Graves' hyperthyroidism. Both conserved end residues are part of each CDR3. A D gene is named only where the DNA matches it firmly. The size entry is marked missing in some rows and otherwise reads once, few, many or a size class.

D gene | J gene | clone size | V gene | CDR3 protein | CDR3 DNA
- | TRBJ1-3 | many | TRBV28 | CASSLFKGSSGNTIYF | TGTGCCAGCAGTTTATTCAAGGGTTCCTCTGGAAACACCATATATTTT
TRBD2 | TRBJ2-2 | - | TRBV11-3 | CASSPGLAGAGELFF | TGTGCCAGCAGCCCGGGACTAGCGGGAGCCGGGGAGCTGTTTTTT
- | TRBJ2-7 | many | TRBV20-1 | CSATPLGFGEQYF | TGCAGTGCTACCCCCCTGGGGTTCGGCGAGCAGTACTTC
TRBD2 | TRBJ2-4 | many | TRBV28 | CASSSRTRQNIQYF | TGTGCCAGCAGTTCGCGGACTAGACAAAACATTCAGTACTTC
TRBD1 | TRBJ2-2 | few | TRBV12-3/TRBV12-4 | CASKRTGVKNTGELFF | TGTGCCAGCAAAAGAACAGGGGTGAAGAACACCGGGGAGCTGTTTTTT
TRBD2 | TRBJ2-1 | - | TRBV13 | CASSLWGGDVNEQFF | TGTGCCAGCAGCTTATGGGGGGGGGACGTCAATGAGCAGTTCTTC
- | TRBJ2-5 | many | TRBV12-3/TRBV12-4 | CASSLMGIGETQYF | TGTGCCAGCAGTTTAATGGGGATTGGGGAGACCCAGTACTTC
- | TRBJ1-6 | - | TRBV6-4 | CASSDQLYNSPLHF | TGTGCCAGCAGTGACCAGCTCTATAATTCACCCCTCCACTTT
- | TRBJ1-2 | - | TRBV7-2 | CASSLAGPNYGYTF | TGTGCCAGCAGCTTAGCAGGGCCTAACTATGGCTACACCTTC
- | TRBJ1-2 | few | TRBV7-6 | CASSLAFNYGYTF | TGTGCCAGCAGCTTAGCTTTTAACTATGGCTACACCTTC
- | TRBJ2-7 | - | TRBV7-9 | CVSSSPQGSPYEQYF | TGTGTCAGCAGCTCCCCCCAGGGATCCCCCTACGAGCAGTACTTC
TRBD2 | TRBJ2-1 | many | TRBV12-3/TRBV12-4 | CASSLARGSGGASYNEQFF | TGTGCCAGCAGTTTAGCGCGTGGTAGCGGGGGGGCATCCTACAATGAGCAGTTCTTC
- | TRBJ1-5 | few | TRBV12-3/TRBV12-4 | CASSLEAGRFQPQHF | TGTGCCAGCAGTTTAGAGGCAGGGCGTTTTCAGCCCCAGCATTTT
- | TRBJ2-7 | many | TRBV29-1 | CSVEVRGEQYF | TGCAGCGTTGAAGTACGGGGCGAGCAGTACTTC
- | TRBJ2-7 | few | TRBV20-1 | CSARTTEAYEQYF | TGCAGTGCTAGAACGACGGAAGCCTACGAGCAGTACTTC
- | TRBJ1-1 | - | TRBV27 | CASSSWTRPLNTEAFF | TGTGCCAGCAGTTCCTGGACCAGACCCCTAAACACTGAAGCTTTCTTT
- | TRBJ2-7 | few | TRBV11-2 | CASSAPPYEQYF | TGTGCCAGCAGCGCCCCCCCTTACGAGCAGTACTTC